The rows below give T cell receptor beta chains drawn from one sample of a study of cytomegalovirus exposure and HLA in healthy donors. The repertoire was sequenced with immunoSEQ multiplex PCR; TCRdb's copy has only in-frame clones and lacks some. The sample carries about 150,000 clones, about 85% recorded once. Sequencing was performed on PBMCs. These receptor sequences come from a man aged 30-40 years in good health and CMV-seropositive. Both conserved end residues are part of each CDR3. D genes are given only for firm matches. Size tells how often a clone was seen (once, few, many) or the class of an expanded clone, and some rows leave it out.

>.|.|15|TRBJ2-1|TRBV4-1
CASSPSWGPGNEQFF
TGCGCCAGCAGCCCTAGCTGGGGGCCGGGCAATGAGCAGTTCTTC
>.|.|20|TRBJ2-2|TRBV5-1
CASSSAGGADPNSNTGELFF
TGCGCCAGCAGCTCCGCCGGCGGGGCAGACCCTAACTCGAACACCGGGGAGCTGTTTTTT
>TRBD1|.|16|TRBJ1-1|TRBV19
CASSVNRGAGETEAFF
TGTGCCAGTAGTGTAAACAGGGGAGCGGGGGAAACTGAAGCTTTCTTT
>TRBD2|.|16|TRBJ2-1|TRBV5-1
CASTPGTSGGANEQFF
TGCGCCAGCACGCCGGGGACTAGCGGGGGGGCAAATGAGCAGTTCTTC
>.|.|15|TRBJ2-1|TRBV2
CASSEWAATYNEQFF
TGTGCCAGCAGTGAATGGGCAGCAACCTACAATGAGCAGTTCTTC
>TRBD1|.|17|TRBJ1-1|TRBV11-2
CASSRKDRGLMNTEAFF
TGTGCCAGCAGCCGCAAGGACAGGGGACTTATGAACACTGAAGCTTTCTTT
>TRBD2|.|13|TRBJ2-3|TRBV29-1
CSVLGLAADTQYF
TGCAGCGTCCTGGGACTAGCCGCAGATACGCAGTATTTT
>.|.|12|TRBJ2-3|TRBV7-9
CASSPPGDTQYF
TGTGCCAGCAGCCCCCCAGGCGATACGCAGTATTTT
>.|.|14|TRBJ2-2|TRBV6-1
CASSEAGGAGELFF
TGTGCCAGCAGTGAAGCAGGGGGGGCCGGGGAGCTGTTTTTT
>.|many|14|TRBJ2-2|TRBV4-2
CASSQESGTGELFF
TGTGCCAGCAGCCAAGAGTCCGGGACCGGGGAGCTGTTTTTT
>.|.|13|TRBJ2-2|TRBV19
CASRRGITGELFF
TGTGCCAGTAGGAGGGGGATAACCGGGGAGCTGTTTTTT
>TRBD1|.|15|TRBJ1-1|TRBV18
CASSSLTGGEPEAFF
TGTGCCAGCTCATCCTTGACAGGGGGGGAACCTGAAGCTTTCTTT
>.|.|13|TRBJ1-1|TRBV7-9
CASSLELQGTAFF
TGTGCCAGCAGCTTAGAGCTGCAGGGGACGGCTTTCTTT
>TRBD1|.|11|TRBJ1-2|TRBV29-1
CSSRGGTGYTF
TGCAGCTCCCGAGGGGGCACTGGCTACACCTTC
>.|.|17|TRBJ2-4|TRBV23-1
CASSQHEPSGAKNIQYF
TGCGCCAGCAGTCAGCATGAACCTTCGGGAGCCAAAAACATTCAGTACTTC
>TRBD1|.|16|TRBJ2-7|TRBV9
CASSVGGTGAFSVQYF
TGTGCCAGCAGCGTAGGCGGGACAGGGGCTTTCTCCGTGCAGTACTTC
>TRBD1|.|14|TRBJ1-1|TRBV19
CASSTRDRDVTAFF
TGTGCCAGTAGTACCCGGGACAGGGACGTTACGGCTTTCTTT
>TRBD2|.|15|TRBJ2-7|TRBV6-5
CASSPLIAGGYEQYF
TGTGCCAGCAGTCCCCTAATAGCGGGCGGCTACGAGCAGTACTTC
>TRBD1|.|15|TRBJ1-2|TRBV10-3
CAISDPDRGLGGYTF
TGTGCCATCAGTGACCCGGACAGGGGGCTCGGAGGCTACACCTTC
>.|.|13|TRBJ2-7|TRBV19
CASSIGQGGEQYF
TGTGCCAGTAGTATAGGCCAGGGAGGCGAGCAGTACTTC
>.|.|15|TRBJ1-1|TRBV18
CASSILRGQNTEAFF
TGTGCCAGCTCAATCCTTCGGGGACAGAACACTGAAGCTTTCTTT
>TRBD2|.|16|TRBJ2-1|TRBV11-2
CASSRGRLAEYNEQFF
TGTGCCAGCAGCCGAGGGAGACTAGCGGAGTACAATGAGCAGTTCTTC
>TRBD1|.|14|TRBJ2-1|TRBV11-2
CASSIRDRGNEQFF
TGTGCCAGCAGCATCCGGGACAGGGGAAATGAGCAGTTCTTC
>TRBD1|.|15|TRBJ1-2|TRBV2
CASSEALQGQGSYTF
TGTGCCAGCAGTGAAGCGCTTCAAGGACAGGGCTCGTACACCTTC
>.|.|12|TRBJ2-7|TRBV29-1
CSVQQNSYEQYF
TGCAGCGTTCAACAGAACTCCTACGAGCAGTACTTC
>.|.|14|TRBJ2-7|TRBV11-2
CASSRTRNSYEQYF
TGTGCCAGCAGCCGGACACGAAACTCCTACGAGCAGTACTTC
>.|once|12|TRBJ1-2|TRBV5-4
CASSPGGYGYTF
TGTGCCAGCAGCCCGGGGGGCTATGGCTACACCTTC
>.|.|12|TRBJ2-6|TRBV6-4
CASSPGANVLTF
TGTGCCTCCTCCCCTGGGGCCAACGTCCTGACTTTC
>TRBD2|.|14|TRBJ2-4|TRBV28
CASSLNGRGDIQYF
TGTGCCAGCAGTTTAAACGGGAGGGGAGACATTCAGTACTTC
>.|.|16|TRBJ2-2|TRBV27
CASSLLTGINTGELFF
TGTGCCAGCAGTTTATTGACGGGGATTAACACCGGGGAGCTGTTTTTT
>TRBD2|.|17|TRBJ2-2|TRBV19
CASSSTWTSGGTGELFF
TGTGCCAGTAGCTCAACCTGGACTAGCGGGGGGACCGGGGAGCTGTTTTTT
>TRBD2|.|19|TRBJ2-6|TRBV13
CASSALRGRGDSGANVLTF
TGTGCCAGCAGCGCTCTCAGAGGGAGGGGAGACTCTGGGGCCAACGTCCTGACTTTC
>.|few|14|TRBJ1-5|TRBV6-1
CASIEDSGNQPQHF
TGTGCCAGCATTGAAGACAGTGGCAATCAGCCCCAGCATTTT
>TRBD2|.|15|TRBJ2-1|TRBV4-1
CASNLRTSGYNEQFF
TGCGCCAGCAACCTTAGGACTAGCGGGTACAATGAGCAGTTCTTC
>TRBD2|.|15|TRBJ2-5|TRBV7-9
CASSLGGGAIETQYF
TGTGCCAGCAGCTTGGGCGGGGGGGCCATTGAGACCCAGTACTTC
>TRBD2|once|19|TRBJ2-3|TRBV7-6
CASSLAATLAGGQLGAQYF
TGTGCCAGCAGCTTAGCGGCTACACTAGCGGGGGGCCAGTTAGGTGCGCAGTATTTT
>.|.|14|TRBJ1-4|TRBV6-5
CATMGGVVGEKLFF
TGTGCCACCATGGGGGGGGTTGTGGGCGAAAAACTGTTTTTT
>TRBD1|.|17|TRBJ1-2|TRBV5-1
CASSLAVGTGDFYGYTF
TGCGCCAGCAGCTTGGCCGTAGGGACAGGGGATTTCTATGGCTACACCTTC
>.|.|15|TRBJ2-3|TRBV27
CASSLGTLSTDTQYF
TGTGCCAGCAGTTTAGGGACACTGAGCACAGATACGCAGTATTTT
>.|.|14|TRBJ2-7|TRBV11-3
CASSPRGQLYEQYF
TGTGCCAGCAGCCCCCGTGGACAGTTATACGAGCAGTACTTC
>.|once|13|TRBJ1-2|TRBV29-1
CSVDLTGLYGYTF
TGCAGCGTTGATTTGACAGGACTCTATGGCTACACCTTC